Below, 21 T cell receptor beta chains from the same sample are listed, as sequenced in a study of T cell changes during pregnancy in multiple sclerosis. Clones were read by immunoSEQ multiplex PCR, and TCRdb kept only the in-frame ones, dropping some. The sample yields 25,000 or so clones, around nine tenths seen once. Material: CD4+ T cells from peripheral blood mononuclear cells, obtained in the first trimester of pregnancy. These receptors were collected from a female donor in good health, enrolled as a control in a pregnancy study.

The rearrangement uses TRBV7-8 and TRBJ2-7; 9 nucleotides line up with TRBD2. This CDR3 region has 18 residues. Germline trimming cut 1 base from V and 0 bases from J; bases unmatched to any gene: 10. The germline V gene encodes CDR1 SGHVS and CDR2 FQNEAQ. The CDR3 loop is CASSLESRSGGTSYEQYF. The CDR3, as DNA: TGTGCCAGCAGCTTAGAGAGTCGAAGCGGGGGGACCTCCTACGAGCAGTACTTC.

The J gene is TRBJ2-3, the V gene TRBV2; D possibly corresponds to TRBD2 (5 bases). Germline loops: CDR1 SNHLY, CDR2 FYNNEI. This CDR3 spans 15 amino acids. The V gene lost 0 bases and the J gene lost 3 bases, with 10 bases spanning the gap. Written as DNA, the CDR3 is TGTGCCAGCAGTGAAGCGGGAGCGAAGACAGATACGCAGTATTTT. Translated, it gives CASSEAGAKTDTQYF.

The V gene is TRBV6-5, the J gene TRBJ1-1; 7 nucleotides align to TRBD1. The CDR3 totals 11 residues. J was trimmed by 11 bases and V by 6 bases; bases with no gene match: 6. Germline V gene lookup returns CDR1 MNHEY and CDR2 SVGAGI. CDR3 region: CASSMTGLAFF. CDR3 DNA: TGTGCCAGCAGCATGACAGGGCTTGCTTTCTTT.

This chain joins TRBV29-1 and TRBJ2-1; maybe TRBD1 (6 bases). The CDR3 runs 15 residues. Germline V gene data show CDR1 as SQVTM and CDR2 as ANQGSEA. Trimming shortened V by 7 bases and J by 0 bases, and 16 bases separated the two germline ends. CDR3 region: CSAPEGHPSYNEQFF. For the CDR3, the DNA is TGCAGCGCTCCCGAGGGACACCCCTCCTACAATGAGCAGTTCTTC.

This clone was recorded only once. The chain has TRBV5-4 and TRBJ2-5; D possibly corresponds to TRBD2 (5 bases). The V end lost 3 bases, the J end lost 3 bases, and 9 bases lay between the germline ends. Germline lookup yields CDR1 SGHNT and CDR2 YYREEE (reference sequence). This CDR3 region has 13 residues. DNA for the CDR3: TGTGCCAGCAGCTCCGGGAAAAAAGAGACCCAGTACTTC. As protein: CASSSGKKETQYF.

This chain links TRBV7-3 with TRBJ2-3; D is perhaps TRBD2 (7 bases). The CDR3 is made up of 14 amino acids. Germline loops: CDR1 SGHTA, CDR2 FQGTGA. The ends were cut back, 3 bases at V and 6 bases at J, with 13 bases in the middle. CDR3 DNA sequence: TGTGCCAGCAGCTTGGCGGGGGCAGGGGATACGCAGTATTTT. This codes for CASSLAGAGDTQYF.

The rearrangement links TRBV5-6 to TRBJ2-3, with 7 positions matching TRBD2. The J segment lost 2 bases and the V segment lost 6 bases, leaving 12 bases of the junction unmatched. This CDR3 spans 16 amino acids. In germline, CDR1 is SGHDT, CDR2 YYEEEE. In DNA, the CDR3 is TGTGCCAGCACCCCCCCGGGAGGCCCCACCACAGATACGCAGTATTTT. Its protein product is CASTPPGGPTTDTQYF.

This chain connects TRBV23-1 to TRBJ1-6; possible D gene TRBD1, 5 bases. TRBV23-1 is reported as an ORF; its role is uncertain. The CDR3 is 12 residues long. The ends were cut back, 11 bases at V and 9 bases at J, with 14 bases in the middle. The CDR3 is CAGHRMGSPLHF. In DNA, the CDR3 is TGCGCCGGCCACAGGATGGGTTCACCCCTCCACTTT.

The V gene is TRBV10-2, the J gene TRBJ2-5; TRBD2 agrees at 9 bases. V lost 0 bases to trimming and J lost 1 base; unmatched junction nucleotides: 3. Germline-derived CDR1 and CDR2 are WSHSY and SAAADI. The CDR3 has 16 residues. CDR3 in DNA: TGCGCCAGCAGTGAGTCCCTAGCGGGACTCCAAGAGACCCAGTACTTC. Amino acids: CASSESLAGLQETQYF.

The gene calls are TRBV5-5 and TRBJ1-1, with D unclear. This CDR3 is built from 14 residues. Trimming cost V 7 bases and J 7 bases, with 20 bases left between them. The germline gives CDR1 SGHKS, CDR2 YYEKEE (reference sequence). The CDR3 protein is CASGSPGRADEAFF. The DNA of the CDR3 is TGTGCCAGCGGATCACCGGGGAGGGCGGATGAAGCTTTCTTT.

V gene TRBV28 combines with J gene TRBJ2-7; 7 positions match TRBD1. This CDR3 has 15 residues. Germline values: CDR1 MDHEN, CDR2 SYDVKM. Trimming at V came to 4 bases and at J to 2 bases, leaving 8 bases not matched to a gene. In DNA form, the CDR3 reads TGTGCCAGCAGTTCCCCAGGGGGACAGACCTACGAGCAGTACTTC. Protein sequence: CASSSPGGQTYEQYF.

The rearrangement joins TRBV10-3 to TRBJ2-3; 10 bases match TRBD1. The germline V gene has CDR1 ENHRY and CDR2 SYGVKD. This CDR3 has 21 amino acids. V trimming: 4 bases; J trimming: 1 base; junction bases outside the gene matches: 20. CDR3 DNA sequence: TGTGCCATCAGTGTTCTCCCCCTCAATTTTATAGGACAGGGGGGCACAGATACGCAGTATTTT. It is translated as CAISVLPLNFIGQGGTDTQYF.

The CDR3: CASSYSGQRNSPLHF. The CDR3 region has the DNA TGTGCCAGCAGTTACTCTGGACAGAGAAATTCACCCCTCCACTTT. The chain uses TRBV6-5 and TRBJ1-6; a possible D gene is TRBD1 (6 bases). Germline-derived CDR1 and CDR2 are MNHEY and SVGAGI. Trimming stripped 0 bases from V and 7 bases from J, with 10 bases between. The CDR3 has 15 residues.

V is TRBV9 and J is TRBJ1-1, with TRBD1 matching 10 bases. The germline V gene has CDR1 SGDLS and CDR2 YYNGEE. The CDR3 has 14 residues. V gave up 2 bases and J gave up 7 bases; unmatched junction bases: 5. The CDR3, as DNA: TGTGCCAGCAGCGTTAGACAGGGGGCGAATGAAGCTTTCTTT. It translates to CASSVRQGANEAFF.

The V gene is TRBV6-5, the J gene TRBJ2-7; 8 nucleotides align to TRBD1. This CDR3 has 14 amino acids. V lost 2 bases to trimming and J lost 3 bases; unmatched junction nucleotides: 3. Germline V gives CDR1 MNHEY, CDR2 SVGAGI. This CDR3 is CASSYQQGGYEQYF. CDR3 sequence (DNA): TGTGCCAGCAGTTACCAACAGGGGGGCTACGAGCAGTACTTC.

V is TRBV5-4 and J is TRBJ1-2, with D unclear. Germline V gene lookup returns CDR1 SGHNT and CDR2 YYREEE (reference sequence). Trimming removed 4 bases from V and 0 bases from J, with 13 bases in between. The CDR3 has 15 residues. The CDR3 DNA is TGTGCCAGCAGCCACACGACAAGACCTAACTATGGCTACACCTTC. Translated, it gives CASSHTTRPNYGYTF.

This clone was seen only once. CDR3 nucleotides: TGTGCCAGCAGACTGCTACAGGCAACTAATGAAAAACTGTTTTTT. Residues: CASRLLQATNEKLFF. V gene TRBV6-1 combines with J gene TRBJ1-4, with D maybe TRBD1 (5 bases). The CDR3 totals 15 residues. Trimming removed 6 bases from V and 0 bases from J, with 11 bases in between. The germline CDR1 and CDR2 sequences are MNHNS and SASEGT.

The rearrangement joins TRBV19 to TRBJ1-4, with TRBD1 as a possible D gene (6 bases). Germline V lookup: CDR1 LNHDA, CDR2 SQIVND (reference sequence). There are 16 residues in the CDR3. Trimming took off 7 bases at V and 4 bases at J, with 19 bases between the two ends. This chain's CDR3 is CASTKTPTGFNEKLFF. For the CDR3, the DNA is TGTGCCAGTACAAAGACGCCTACAGGGTTTAATGAAAAACTGTTTTTT.

J is TRBJ2-1 and V is TRBV29-1; 7 bases are a match to TRBD2. Germline values: CDR1 SQVTM, CDR2 ANQGSEA. J gave up 3 bases and V 6 bases, and 5 bases lay outside the gene matches. The CDR3 runs to 13 residues. CDR3 DNA: TGCAGCGTCGACCGGGGGGTCTACAATGAGCAGTTCTTC. Protein: CSVDRGVYNEQFF.

The genes are TRBV18 and TRBJ1-6; 10 bases are shared with TRBD1. In germline, CDR1 is KGHSH, CDR2 LQKENI. There are 17 residues in the CDR3. The ends lost 1 base at V and 7 bases at J; junction bases unmatched: 7. The CDR3 spells CASSPQQTGQGNSPLHF. CDR3 DNA sequence: TGTGCCAGCTCACCACAGCAAACGGGACAGGGGAATTCACCCCTCCACTTT.

The chain recombines TRBV7-9 with TRBJ1-2; D gene ambiguous. CDR1 and CDR2 (germline): SEHNR, FQNEAQ (reference sequence). The CDR3 extends over 13 amino acids. V lost 4 bases and J 4 bases, leaving 10 bases between the germline ends. For the CDR3, the DNA is TGTGCCAGCAGCTCCCACGAAGCCTATGGCTACACCTTC. Its translation: CASSSHEAYGYTF.